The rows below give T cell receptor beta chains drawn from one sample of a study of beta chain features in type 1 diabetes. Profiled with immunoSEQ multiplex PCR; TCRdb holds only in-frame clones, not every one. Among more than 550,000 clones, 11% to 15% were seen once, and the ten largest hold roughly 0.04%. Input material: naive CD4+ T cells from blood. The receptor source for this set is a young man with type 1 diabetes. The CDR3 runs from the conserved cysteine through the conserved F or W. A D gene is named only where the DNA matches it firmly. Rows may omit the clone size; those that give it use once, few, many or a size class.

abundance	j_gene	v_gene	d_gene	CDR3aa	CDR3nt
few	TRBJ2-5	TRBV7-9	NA	CASRLMETQYF	TGTGCCAGCCGCCTAATGGAGACCCAGTACTTC
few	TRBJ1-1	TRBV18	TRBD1	CASSPNRDSEAFF	TGTGCCAGCTCACCAAACCGGGACAGTGAAGCTTTCTTT
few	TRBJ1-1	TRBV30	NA	CAWSPNILIQAFF	TGTGCCTGGAGTCCCAATATCCTAATTCAAGCTTTCTTT
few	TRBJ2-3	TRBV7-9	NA	CASSLAGQPTDTQYF	TGTGCCAGCAGCTTAGCCGGGCAGCCCACAGATACGCAGTATTTT
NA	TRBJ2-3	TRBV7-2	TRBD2	CASSPGWTSGRTQYF	TGTGCCAGCAGCCCCGGTTGGACTAGCGGGAGGACGCAGTATTTT
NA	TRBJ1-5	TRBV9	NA	CASSVAGGDQPQHF	TGTGCCAGCAGCGTAGCAGGAGGGGATCAGCCCCAGCATTTT
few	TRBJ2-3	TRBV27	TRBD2	CASRLADTQYF	TGTGCCAGCAGACTAGCGGATACGCAGTATTTT
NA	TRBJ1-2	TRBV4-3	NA	CASSRERYGYTF	TGCGCCAGCAGCCGAGAGAGATACGGCTACACCTTC
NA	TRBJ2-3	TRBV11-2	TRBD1	CASSFRQGASDTQYF	TGTGCCAGCAGCTTCCGACAGGGGGCCTCAGATACGCAGTATTTT
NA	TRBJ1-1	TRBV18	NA	CASSHYTTSNTEAFF	TGTGCCAGCTCACACTATACCACTTCGAACACTGAAGCTTTCTTT
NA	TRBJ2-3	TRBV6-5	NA	CASRERAGSTDTQYF	TGTGCCAGCCGGGAGCGAGCCGGCAGCACAGATACGCAGTATTTT
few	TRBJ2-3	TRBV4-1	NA	CASSPGTDTQYF	TGCGCCAGCAGCCCGGGCACAGATACGCAGTATTTT
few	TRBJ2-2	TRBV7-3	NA	CASSSQESGELFF	TGTGCCAGCAGCTCCCAGGAGAGCGGGGAGCTGTTTTTT
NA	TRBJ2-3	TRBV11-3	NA	CASSLVPADTQYF	TGTGCCAGCAGCTTAGTACCTGCAGATACGCAGTATTTT
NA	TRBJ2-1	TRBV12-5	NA	CASGRTTTSRHNEQFF	TGTGCTAGTGGTAGAACAACGACATCCCGTCACAATGAGCAGTTCTTC
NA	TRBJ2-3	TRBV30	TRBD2	CAWRRAGTRGTDTQYF	TGTGCCTGGAGGCGAGCCGGGACTAGGGGCACAGATACGCAGTATTTT
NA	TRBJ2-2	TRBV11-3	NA	CASSLDLSQGGTGELFF	TGTGCCAGCAGCTTAGATCTATCACAGGGAGGGACCGGGGAGCTGTTTTTT
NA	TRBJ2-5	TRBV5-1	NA	CASSPRGYEQETQYF	TGCGCCAGCAGCCCTAGGGGATATGAGCAAGAGACCCAGTACTTC
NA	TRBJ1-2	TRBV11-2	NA	CASSSVGSYGYTF	TGTGCCAGCAGCTCGGTCGGGTCGTATGGCTACACCTTC
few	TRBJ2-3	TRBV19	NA	CASSDPGDTQYF	TGTGCCAGTAGTGATCCGGGAGATACGCAGTATTTT
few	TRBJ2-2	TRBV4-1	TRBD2	CASSQDEAGAGELFF	TGCGCCAGCAGCCAAGATGAAGCGGGAGCCGGGGAGCTGTTTTTT
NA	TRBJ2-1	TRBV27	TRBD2	CASRLGLAHNEQFF	TGTGCCAGCAGACTCGGACTAGCGCACAATGAGCAGTTCTTC
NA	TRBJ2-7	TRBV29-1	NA	CSVYTPGDPDEQYF	TGCAGCGTCTACACTCCCGGGGATCCCGACGAGCAGTACTTC
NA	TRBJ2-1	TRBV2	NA	CASTLAGSSYNEQFF	TGTGCCAGCACTTTGGCCGGGAGCTCCTACAATGAGCAGTTCTTC
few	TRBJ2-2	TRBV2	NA	CASTLRATGELFF	TGTGCCAGCACCCTGCGAGCCACCGGGGAGCTGTTTTTT
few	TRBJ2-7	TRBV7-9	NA	CASSLGAGAYEQYF	TGTGCCAGCAGCTTAGGGGCAGGGGCCTACGAGCAGTACTTC
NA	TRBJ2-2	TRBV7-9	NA	CASSLGRNTGELFF	TGTGCCAGCAGCTTAGGTCGGAACACCGGGGAGCTGTTTTTT
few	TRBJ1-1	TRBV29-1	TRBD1	CSAETGDTEAFF	TGCAGCGCCGAAACAGGGGACACTGAAGCTTTCTTT
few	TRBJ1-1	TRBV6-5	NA	CASSYSQNLNTEAFF	TGTGCCAGCAGTTACTCGCAAAACTTGAACACTGAAGCTTTCTTT
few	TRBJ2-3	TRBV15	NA	CATSRDGSGQYF	TGTGCCACCAGCAGGGACGGCAGTGGGCAGTATTTT
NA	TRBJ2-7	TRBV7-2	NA	CASSLGDSMSYEQYF	TGTGCCAGCAGCTTGGGAGACAGCATGTCCTACGAGCAGTACTTC
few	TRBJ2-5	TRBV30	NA	CAWSVLSGETQYF	TGTGCCTGGAGTGTACTCTCAGGAGAGACCCAGTACTTC
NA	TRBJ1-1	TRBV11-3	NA	CASSGYRNTEAFF	TGTGCCAGCAGCGGGTACAGGAACACTGAAGCTTTCTTT
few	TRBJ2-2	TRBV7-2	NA	CASSLEGRATGELFF	TGTGCCAGCAGCTTAGAGGGCAGGGCGACCGGGGAGCTGTTTTTT
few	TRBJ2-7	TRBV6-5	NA	CASSYSGMPYEQYF	TGTGCCAGCAGTTACTCTGGGATGCCCTACGAGCAGTACTTC
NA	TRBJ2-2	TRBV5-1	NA	CASSPSQGNTGELFF	TGCGCCAGCAGCCCCAGTCAGGGGAACACCGGGGAGCTGTTTTTT
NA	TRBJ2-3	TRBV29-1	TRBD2	CSVASAGITDTQYF	TGCAGCGTCGCCTCAGCGGGAATCACAGATACGCAGTATTTT
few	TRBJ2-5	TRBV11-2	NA	CASSWRDQETQYF	TGTGCCAGCAGCTGGAGGGACCAAGAGACCCAGTACTTC
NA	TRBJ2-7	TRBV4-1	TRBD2	CASSQTGLAGVDEQYF	TGCGCCAGCAGCCAAACCGGACTAGCGGGAGTAGACGAGCAGTACTTC
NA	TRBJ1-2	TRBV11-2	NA	CASSSTGYGYTF	TGTGCCAGCAGCTCGACAGGATATGGCTACACCTTC
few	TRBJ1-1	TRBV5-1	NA	CASSLSVRVMNTEAFF	TGCGCCAGCAGCTTGAGTGTCCGAGTCATGAACACTGAAGCTTTCTTT
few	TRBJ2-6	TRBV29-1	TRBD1	CSVADRGTSGANVLTF	TGCAGCGTAGCTGACAGGGGGACCTCTGGGGCCAACGTCCTGACTTTC
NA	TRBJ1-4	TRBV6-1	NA	CASSEAGFAVF	TGTGCCAGCAGTGAAGCAGGGTTCGCAGTTTTT
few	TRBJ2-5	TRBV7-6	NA	CASSSIQVGGGGETQYF	TGTGCCAGCAGCTCCATCCAAGTAGGGGGCGGGGGTGAGACCCAGTACTTC
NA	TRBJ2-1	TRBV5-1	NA	CASRLGSNNEQFF	TGCGCCAGCAGATTGGGGTCGAACAATGAGCAGTTCTTC
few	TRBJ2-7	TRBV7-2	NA	CASSLSGQYEQYF	TGTGCCAGCAGCTTAAGTGGGCAATACGAGCAGTACTTC
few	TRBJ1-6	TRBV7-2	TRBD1	CASTLDRGDSPLHF	TGTGCCAGCACCCTGGACAGGGGTGATTCACCCCTCCACTTT
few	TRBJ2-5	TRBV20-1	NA	CSARDSGVEYF	TGCAGTGCTAGAGATTCAGGGGTTGAGTACTTC
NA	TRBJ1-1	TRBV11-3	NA	CASSLGPGDEAFF	TGTGCCAGCAGCTTAGGTCCAGGGGATGAAGCTTTCTTT
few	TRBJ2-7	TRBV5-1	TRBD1	CASSLVAGGRYEQYF	TGCGCCAGCAGCTTGGTGGCAGGGGGTAGGTACGAGCAGTACTTC
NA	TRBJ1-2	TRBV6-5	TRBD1	CASRRTGAAYGYTF	TGTGCCAGCAGACGGACAGGGGCTGCCTATGGCTACACCTTC
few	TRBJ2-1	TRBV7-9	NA	CASSPDNEQFF	TGTGCCAGCAGCCCCGACAATGAGCAGTTCTTC
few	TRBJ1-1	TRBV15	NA	CATRAAWGANMNTEAFF	TGTGCCACCAGGGCGGCTTGGGGGGCAAACATGAACACTGAAGCTTTCTTT